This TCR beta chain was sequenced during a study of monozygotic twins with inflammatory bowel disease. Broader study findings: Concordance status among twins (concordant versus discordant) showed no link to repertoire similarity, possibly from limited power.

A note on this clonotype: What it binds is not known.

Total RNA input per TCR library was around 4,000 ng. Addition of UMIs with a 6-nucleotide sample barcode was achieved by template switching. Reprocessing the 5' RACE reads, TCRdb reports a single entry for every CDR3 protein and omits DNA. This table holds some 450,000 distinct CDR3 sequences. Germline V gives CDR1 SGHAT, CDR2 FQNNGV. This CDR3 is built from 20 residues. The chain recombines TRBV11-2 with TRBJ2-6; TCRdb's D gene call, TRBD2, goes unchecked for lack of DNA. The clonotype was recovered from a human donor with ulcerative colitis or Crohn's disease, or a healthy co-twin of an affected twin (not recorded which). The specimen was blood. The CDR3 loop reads CASSLRALGRAISGANVLTF.